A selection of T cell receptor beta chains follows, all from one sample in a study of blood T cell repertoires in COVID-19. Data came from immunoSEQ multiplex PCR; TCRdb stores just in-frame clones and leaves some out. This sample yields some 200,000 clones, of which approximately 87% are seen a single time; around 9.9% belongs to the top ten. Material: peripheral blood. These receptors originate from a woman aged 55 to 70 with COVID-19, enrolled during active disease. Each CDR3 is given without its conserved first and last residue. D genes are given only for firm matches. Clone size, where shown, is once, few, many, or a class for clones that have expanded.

ASSRSRDNGYT . 11 . TRBV12-3/TRBV12-4
ATSDQLADSTDTQY . 14 TRBD2 TRBV24-1
ASSGTGLAGGLTTDTQY . 17 TRBD2 TRBV13
ASSLEQGGYGYT . 12 . TRBV5-1
AWSVGGSFDEQY once 12 TRBD2 TRBV30
ASTVGAVSGNTIY . 13 . TRBV3-1/TRBV3-2
AIRGTGPNSPLH . 12 . TRBV10-3
ASSPPDRLSYGYT . 13 TRBD1 TRBV28
ASSRWTSGAFPYEQY . 15 TRBD2 TRBV9
ASSFRVMASYNEQF . 14 . TRBV27
ASSLSGALGGYT . 12 . TRBV28
ASSYSRGARNEQF . 13 . TRBV6-5
ASSPPGTNEKLF . 12 . TRBV7-9
ASSLGGEYNEQF . 12 . TRBV11-2
SVDHPSGLAYEQY . 13 TRBD2 TRBV29-1
ATRQGSYNEQF . 11 TRBD1 TRBV6-5
ASSLTGGYEQY . 11 TRBD1 TRBV11-1
ASSILSGLAGGNEQF . 15 TRBD2 TRBV19
ASRSSYNSPLH once 11 . TRBV6-5
ASRRTGNYGYT . 11 TRBD1 TRBV19